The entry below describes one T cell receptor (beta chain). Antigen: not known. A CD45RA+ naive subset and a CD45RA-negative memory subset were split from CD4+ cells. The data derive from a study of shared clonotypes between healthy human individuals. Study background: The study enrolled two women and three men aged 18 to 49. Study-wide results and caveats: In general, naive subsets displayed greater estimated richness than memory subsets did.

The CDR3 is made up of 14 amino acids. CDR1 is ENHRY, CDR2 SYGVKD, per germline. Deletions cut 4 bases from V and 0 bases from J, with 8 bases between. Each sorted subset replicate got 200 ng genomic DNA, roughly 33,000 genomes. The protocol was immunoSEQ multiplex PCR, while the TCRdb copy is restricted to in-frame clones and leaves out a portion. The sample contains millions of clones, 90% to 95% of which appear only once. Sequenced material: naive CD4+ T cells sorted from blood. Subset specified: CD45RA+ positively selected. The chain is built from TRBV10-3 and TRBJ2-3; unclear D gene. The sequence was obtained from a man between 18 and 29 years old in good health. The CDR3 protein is CAISVGGSTDTQYF. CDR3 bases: TGTGCCATCAGTGTTGGCGGCAGCACAGATACGCAGTATTTT.